This TCR beta chain is drawn from a study of T-cell memory formation after mild COVID-19. Study summary: Clusters were largely donor specific.

Germline values: CDR1 SGHRS, CDR2 YFSETQ. The V gene end was trimmed by 5 bases and the J gene end by 2 bases; junction bases not matched to a gene: 11. The CDR3 is made up of 16 amino acids. Notes on the study in general: Chiefly within CM and EM were the contracting CD4+ clones; CD8+ ones were within EMRA.

This clonotype showed up just a few times. The antigen remains unidentified. Using constant-segment primers, 5'RACE produced TCR alpha and TCR beta cDNA libraries carrying sample barcodes and UMIs. Each CDR3 protein gets one entry after TCRdb re-called the 5' RACE reads with MiXCR. The table has around 250,000 distinct CDR3 sequences, about 16% seen once. Sequencing was carried out using PBMCs or a T cell subset sorted from them (not recorded which). V is TRBV5-1 and J is TRBJ2-5; 8 bases are shared with TRBD2. The sequence derives from a man aged 18 to 30 who had mild COVID-19 (a few samples of this study predate the infection). Cell type and time point are not known. The CDR3 here is CASRRERGSYQETQYF. In DNA form, the CDR3 reads TGCGCCAGCAGACGCGAGCGGGGGAGCTATCAAGAGACCCAGTACTTC.